Each of the 4 T cell receptor beta chains below was sequenced from the same sample in a study of cytomegalovirus exposure and HLA in healthy donors. Produced via immunoSEQ multiplex PCR; TCRdb's table is partial and in-frame only. The sample carries about 360,000 clones, roughly 85% recorded once. The sequencing input was PBMCs. These TCRs come from a woman between 18 and 29 years old in good health and CMV-seronegative.

The rearrangement links TRBV27 to TRBJ2-3; TRBD2 matches at 12 bases. The J segment lost 12 bases and the V segment lost 6 bases, leaving 10 bases of the junction unmatched. The V gene's germline CDR1 is MNHEY and CDR2 SMNVEV (reference sequence). The CDR3 is 14 amino acids. In nucleotides, the CDR3 is TGTGCCAGCAGACTAGCGGGAGGCCGATTGATCCAGTATTTT. Its translation is CASRLAGGRLIQYF.

The rearrangement links TRBV2 to TRBJ2-3; possibly TRBD1 for D (6 bases). CDR3 length equals 15 residues. Germline assignment: CDR1 SNHLY and CDR2 FYNNEI. Trimming stripped 6 bases from V and 2 bases from J, with 15 bases between. CDR3 loop: CASRGHRSFTDTQYF. For the CDR3, the DNA is TGTGCCAGCAGGGGACATCGGAGTTTCACAGATACGCAGTATTTT.

The chain recombines TRBV5-5 with TRBJ1-1, with a possible D match to TRBD1 (5 bases). The CDR3 sequence is 13 residues long. V lost 2 bases and J 3 bases, leaving 8 bases between the germline ends. CDR1 is SGHKS, CDR2 YYEKEE, per germline (reference sequence). CDR3 residues: CASSFRVDTEAFF. The DNA of the CDR3 is TGTGCCAGCAGCTTCAGGGTAGACACTGAAGCTTTCTTT.

This sequence joins TRBV2 and TRBJ1-3; D call uncertain. The CDR3 sequence is 16 residues long. Germline CDR1 and CDR2: SNHLY and FYNNEI. V lost 4 bases to trimming and J lost 0 bases, with 13 bases between them. Here the CDR3 reads CASSGHSGFSGNTIYF. The DNA for the CDR3 is TGTGCCAGCAGTGGGCATTCGGGGTTCTCTGGAAACACCATATATTTT. Drawing the rest from reference TRBV2 and TRBJ1-3, the complete variable domain is EPEVTQTPSHQVTQMGQEVILRCVPISNHLYFYWYRQILGQKVEFLVSFYNNEISEKSEIFDDQFSVERPDGSNFTLKIRSTKLEDSAMYFCASSGHSGFSGNTIYFGEGSWLTVV.